The subject of this entry is one TCR beta chain. Its antigen is still unknown. TCRdb called the 5' RACE reads again in MiXCR, with one record for every CDR3 protein. This table holds about 560,000 distinct CDR3 sequences, 20% to 25% found once. The sample belongs to a study of T-cell memory formation after mild COVID-19. As for the study in general: Largely, the TCR clusters proved donor specific.

General study points: Contracting clones from day 15 to 85 showed balanced CD4/CD8; later expanders favored CD4+. Contracting CD4+ clones were located mainly in CM and EM, and CD8+ clones in EMRA. Pre-infection memory held some responding clones, suggesting pre-existing cross-reactive T cells responded.

The CDR3 totals 14 residues. The germline V gene encodes CDR1 SGHRS and CDR2 YFSETQ. Trimming cost V 5 bases and J 6 bases; bases outside gene matches: 5. The sequencing sample was made of PBMCs or a T cell subset sorted from them (not recorded which). V usage is TRBV5-1 and J usage is TRBJ1-4, with 9 bases matching TRBD1. This clonotype was obtained from an adult woman who had mild COVID-19 (a few samples of this study predate the infection). Cell type and time point are not known. DNA for the CDR3: TGCGCCAGCAGTTCGACAGGGGGTTATGAAAAACTGTTTTTT. Translated, it gives CASSSTGGYEKLFF.